This T cell receptor (beta chain) was observed in a study of T cell responses to AZD1222 COVID-19 vaccine. Study-level findings and limits: Among vaccine-associated CD4 TCRs, coverage spanned spike, with dominance at 160-218 and 743-854. Within unmutated variant regions lay the reported targets of nearly half of spike-specific TCRs. In all cases, repertoires were sampled only after the peak T cell response. The donors showed a predominance of white British ancestry and of females, with possible underestimation of clonal diversity.

CDR3 length: 15 amino acids. V was pared by 5 bases and J by 2 bases, with 6 bases of the junction left unmatched. Germline V CDR1 and CDR2: SGHNT, YENEEA. A remark on this clone: What it binds is not known.

Produced via immunoSEQ multiplex PCR; TCRdb's table is partial and in-frame only. The sample comprises 150,000 to 200,000 clones, 92% of which are singletons, and around 0.99% rests with the top ten. The chain recombines TRBV11-3 with TRBJ2-1; TRBD1 matches at 7 bases. The specimen comprised peripheral blood, sampled 28 days after the second AZD1222 dose. This clonotype was sampled from an adult who received the AZD1222 COVID-19 vaccine. CDR3 region: CASSPRQGPYNEQFF. CDR3 DNA sequence: TGTGCCAGCAGCCCGCGACAGGGTCCCTACAATGAGCAGTTCTTC.